Listed here are 29 T cell receptor beta chains from one sample, sequenced in a study of beta chain features in type 1 diabetes (dated by TCRdb to the late 2010s). Results the study describes overall, beyond this receptor: A moderate but significant shortening of TCRB CDR3 length was observed in type 1 diabetes patients in all four CD4+ subsets.

Library prep was done by the immunoSEQ multiplex PCR assay. The High Capacity cDNA Reverse Transcription Kit was used to reverse transcribe all of the isolated RNA, meaning that expressed TCRB transcripts were what got sequenced. The source is immuneACCESS, and TCRdb retained only in-frame sequences with V and J called. Part of the clones is not carried over; for the studies checked, unresolved V genes explain less than half of this, and the remainder is unexplained. For this sample the table gives some 150,000 clones, of which approximately 13% were detected only once. The ten largest account for 1.3% of the sample. The antigens for these receptors are not known. The specimen sequenced was central memory CD4+ T cells from blood. Receptors were obtained from a young man with type 1 diabetes.

The chain combines TRBV6-1 with TRBJ2-1; a weak D match, TRBD2 (6 bases). This CDR3 is 15 amino acids long. Per the germline V gene, CDR1 is MNHNS and CDR2 is SASEGT. With 11 bases removed from V and 0 bases from J, the gap between germline ends came to 17 bases. CDR3 sequence reads: CAGAGSSSSYNEQFF. In DNA, the CDR3 is TGTGCCGGGGCGGGGTCTTCGAGCTCCTACAATGAGCAGTTCTTC.

The CDR3 coding sequence is TGTGCCAGCAGCCCGTTCGGGCGGACGAACACTGAAGCTTTCTTT. It translates to CASSPFGRTNTEAFF. This chain joins TRBV6-5 and TRBJ1-1; no clear D. In germline, CDR1 is MNHEY, CDR2 SVGAGI. This CDR3 region has 15 residues. Trimming pared 6 bases from V and 1 base from J, leaving 15 bases between.

This clone occurred a few times. The gene calls are TRBV27 and TRBJ2-7; a possible D gene is TRBD1 (5 bases). The germline V gene encodes CDR1 MNHEY and CDR2 SMNVEV (reference sequence). V shed 5 bases and J shed 4 bases, with 24 bases lying between them. This CDR3 has 17 amino acids. The CDR3 DNA reads as TGTGCCAGCAGTAAACTTTCAGGGTTCCAGGGTGTATACGAGCAGTACTTC. Amino acids: CASSKLSGFQGVYEQYF.

The J gene is TRBJ1-2, the V gene TRBV6-4; D unresolved. The CDR3 extends over 11 amino acids. CDR1 and CDR2 from the germline V gene are MRHNA and SNTAGT. Trimming removed 8 bases at V and 1 base at J, with 5 bases between. In DNA form, the CDR3 reads TGTGCCAGCTCCCATAACTATGGCTACACCTTC. Its translation is CASSHNYGYTF.

DNA of the CDR3: TGCGCCAGCAGCCAAGATCCGGGCAATCAGCCCCAGCATTTT. It is translated as CASSQDPGNQPQHF. The chain recombines TRBV4-1 with TRBJ1-5; D call uncertain. Germline CDR1 and CDR2: MGHRA and YSYEKL. The CDR3 is 14 residues long. Trimming shortened V by 0 bases and J by 2 bases, and 5 bases separated the two germline ends.

CDR3 residues: CASSTTFDRARNEQFF. CDR3 nucleotide sequence: TGTGCCAGTAGTACGACGTTTGACAGAGCACGCAATGAGCAGTTCTTC. The V gene is TRBV19, the J gene TRBJ2-1, with D possibly matching TRBD1 (5 bases). The germline V gene encodes CDR1 LNHDA and CDR2 SQIVND (reference sequence). The CDR3 has 16 amino acids. Trimming pared 4 bases from V and 6 bases from J, leaving 19 bases between.

For this clone: Other DNA variants within this sample encode the same CDR3. The chain employs TRBV2 and TRBJ2-7; the D gene is possibly TRBD1 (6 bases). CDR1 SNHLY and CDR2 FYNNEI come from the germline V gene. Trimming pared 3 bases from V and 4 bases from J, leaving 7 bases between. The CDR3 runs to 12 residues. CDR3 coding DNA: TGTGCCAGCAGTGACAGGGGTTACGAGCAGTACTTC. It specifies CASSDRGYEQYF. The variable domain in full, with the rest retrieved from reference TRBV2 and TRBJ2-7, is EPEVTQTPSHQVTQMGQEVILRCVPISNHLYFYWYRQILGQKVEFLVSFYNNEISEKSEIFDDQFSVERPDGSNFTLKIRSTKLEDSAMYFCASSDRGYEQYFGPGTRLTVT.

This chain uses TRBV19 with TRBJ2-7; 8 bases align to TRBD1. CDR1 is LNHDA, CDR2 SQIVND, per germline (reference sequence). The CDR3 covers 16 residues. Unmatched junction bases numbered 13, after V lost 7 bases and J lost 2 bases. CDR3 in amino acids: CASTDGGTGGPYEQYF. Written as DNA, the CDR3 is TGTGCCAGTACCGATGGGGGGACAGGTGGGCCCTACGAGCAGTACTTC.

V gene TRBV5-1 combines with J gene TRBJ1-6; no clear D. V was trimmed by 2 bases and J by 8 bases, leaving 8 bases between them. CDR3 length: 13 residues. Germline assignment: CDR1 SGHRS and CDR2 YFSETQ. The CDR3 protein is CASSLDEHSPLHF. CDR3 DNA sequence: TGCGCCAGCAGCTTAGATGAACATTCACCCCTCCACTTT.

This clone was counted between two and nine times. This chain joins TRBV7-6 and TRBJ1-6; D remains ambiguous. CDR3 size: 14 residues. Germline CDR1 SGHVS, CDR2 FNYEAQ. Trimming removed 5 bases from V and 10 bases from J, with 15 bases in between. In DNA form, the CDR3 reads TGTGCCAGCAGCCCGGGTTCAGACCGATCACCCCTCCACTTT. It specifies CASSPGSDRSPLHF.

A few counts support this clone. The chain has TRBV7-9 and TRBJ1-1; D is unresolved. V lost 0 bases and J lost 5, with 10 bases in between. Germline-derived CDR1 and CDR2 are SEHNR and FQNEAQ (reference sequence). There are 14 residues in the CDR3. The CDR3 bases are TGTGCCAGCAGCTTAGCGCTGGTGGGGACTGAAGCTTTCTTT. Translating gives CASSLALVGTEAFF.

This clone was recorded a few times. V is TRBV11-2 and J is TRBJ2-6; D remains ambiguous. The CDR3 has 17 residues. With 5 bases removed from V and 0 bases from J, the gap between germline ends came to 14 bases. Germline CDR1 SGHAT, CDR2 FQNNGV. The CDR3 is CASSARDPGSGANVLTF. As DNA, the CDR3 is TGTGCCAGCAGCGCCCGTGACCCAGGCTCTGGGGCCAACGTCCTGACTTTC.

The V gene is TRBV30, the J gene TRBJ1-4; no clear D gene. The CDR3 extends over 12 amino acids. V was pared by 5 bases and J by 1 base, with 5 bases between. Per the germline V gene, CDR1 is GTSNPN and CDR2 is SVGIG (reference sequence). The CDR3 DNA reads TGTGCCTGGGGGAGAACTAATGAAAAACTGTTTTTT. Its protein is CAWGRTNEKLFF.

This clone showed up just a few times. This rearrangement joins TRBV7-8 to TRBJ1-4; 9 positions agree with TRBD1. V shed 5 bases, J shed 8 bases, and the junction held 12 bases outside the gene matches. The CDR3 extends over 16 amino acids. Germline V gives CDR1 SGHVS, CDR2 FQNEAQ. The CDR3 here is CASSPRPGQGGEKLFF. In nucleotides, the CDR3 is TGTGCCAGCAGCCCGAGGCCGGGACAGGGTGGCGAAAAACTGTTTTTT.

A word on this clone: One end of the junction is discordant with germline, which a read error may explain. The same CDR3 also results from other DNA sequences found in this sample. The DNA of the CDR3 is TGTGCCTGGAGCCCCCGGGGACTACCGTACAATGAGCAATTCTTC. This gives the protein CAWSPRGLPYNEQFF. The chain has TRBV30 and TRBJ2-1; 7 bases agree with TRBD2. Looked up from germline, CDR1 is GTSNPN and CDR2 is SVGIG (reference sequence). The CDR3 consists of 15 residues.

This clone has only a few counts. The chain combines TRBV28 with TRBJ1-3; D not resolved. Trimming stripped 5 bases from V and 0 bases from J, with 14 bases between. The CDR3 is 16 amino acids. From germline, CDR1 is MDHEN and CDR2 SYDVKM. Written as DNA, the CDR3 is TGTGCCAGCAGTCCCCTGGGTACAGCCTCTGGAAACACCATATATTTT. Residues: CASSPLGTASGNTIYF.

In this sample, this clone turned up a few times. The gene calls are TRBV18 and TRBJ2-7, with a weak D call TRBD1 (6 bases). The CDR3 is made up of 15 amino acids. Between the trimmed V and J ends, which lost 3 bases and 6 bases, there was a span of 18 bases. Germline V gives CDR1 KGHSH, CDR2 LQKENI. CDR3 region: CASSPARGGEGEQYF. In DNA form, the CDR3 reads TGTGCCAGCTCACCGGCGAGAGGGGGAGAAGGCGAGCAGTACTTC.

A few counts support this clone. Other DNA sequences in the same sample also yield this CDR3. This chain links TRBV7-9 with TRBJ2-3; unclear D gene. V was clipped by 1 base and J by 1 base, with 6 bases between them. Germline CDR1 reads SEHNR; CDR2 reads FQNEAQ (reference sequence). CDR3 size: 14 residues. CDR3 sequence reads: CASSLVGGTDTQYF. Written as DNA, the CDR3 is TGTGCCAGCAGCTTAGTTGGGGGCACAGATACGCAGTATTTT.

This chain joins TRBV28 and TRBJ2-7; perhaps TRBD1 as D (5 bases). V lost 6 bases to trimming and J lost 3 bases, with 15 bases between them. CDR1 and CDR2 (germline): MDHEN, SYDVKM. The CDR3 is 14 residues long. DNA for the CDR3: TGTGCCAGCAGCCCGTGGCAGGGATACTACGAGCAGTACTTC. The encoded protein is CASSPWQGYYEQYF.

As regards this clone: Germline is not matched at one junction end, which may reflect a read error. The chain uses TRBV30 and TRBJ1-1; D call uncertain. The CDR3 spans 12 residues. Per germline, CDR1 GTSNPN and CDR2 SVGIG (reference sequence). For the CDR3, the DNA is TGTGCCTGGAGTGCTTCGGGCCCTGAAGCCTTCTTT. Its protein is CAWSASGPEAFF.

This chain links TRBV29-1 with TRBJ1-4; D gene ambiguous. V lost 6 bases, J lost 3 bases, and 11 bases lay in between. From germline, CDR1 is SQVTM and CDR2 ANQGSEA. CDR3 length: 13 residues. The CDR3 spells CSVTTNSNEKLFF. DNA of the CDR3: TGCAGCGTCACGACTAACTCTAATGAAAAACTGTTTTTT.

This clone was observed a few times. J is TRBJ1-5 and V is TRBV30, with D tentatively TRBD1 (6 bases). The V end lost 1 base, the J end lost 3 bases, and 10 bases lay between the germline ends. This CDR3 region has 14 residues. Germline V lookup: CDR1 GTSNPN, CDR2 SVGIG (reference sequence). The CDR3 region has the DNA TGTGCCTGGAGTGGGACAGACGTCAATCAGCCCCAGCATTTT. Amino acids: CAWSGTDVNQPQHF.

The J gene is TRBJ2-4, the V gene TRBV6-1; a possible D gene is TRBD1 (6 bases). This CDR3 comprises 16 residues. The germline V and J ends were trimmed by 1 base and 0 bases, with 10 bases remaining between them. Germline CDR1 and CDR2: MNHNS and SASEGT. The CDR3 DNA follows: TGTGCCAGCAGTGAAGGACAGGTAGTAGCCAAAAACATTCAGTACTTC. Translating gives CASSEGQVVAKNIQYF.

This sequence joins TRBV6-1 and TRBJ2-6, with D maybe TRBD1 (6 bases). The CDR3 loop spans 19 amino acids. Germline lookup yields CDR1 MNHNS and CDR2 SASEGT. The germline V and J ends were trimmed by 4 bases and 2 bases, with 21 bases remaining between them. CDR3 sequence reads: CASSGDPQGVVAGANVLTF. CDR3 coding DNA: TGTGCCAGCAGTGGAGACCCACAGGGTGTGGTGGCTGGGGCCAACGTCCTGACTTTC.

This clone has only a few counts. The chain has TRBV6-5 and TRBJ1-1; 8 bases map to TRBD1. The CDR3 length is 15 residues. Trimming at V came to 6 bases and at J to 0 bases, leaving 6 bases not matched to a gene. Germline CDR1 and CDR2: MNHEY and SVGAGI. The CDR3 nucleotides are TGTGCCAGCAGCCGGACAGGGTTGATGAACACTGAAGCTTTCTTT. Translated, it gives CASSRTGLMNTEAFF.

Only a few counts were recorded for this clone. The same CDR3 also results from other DNA sequences found in this sample. The V call is TRBV7-9, the J call TRBJ2-3; D could derive from TRBD1 or TRBD2 (6 bases each). Germline V gene lookup returns CDR1 SEHNR and CDR2 FQNEAQ (reference sequence). CDR3 length: 15 amino acids. Trimming took 2 bases from V and 3 from J, leaving 12 bases between them. CDR3: CASSLSGGPTDTQYF. The CDR3 DNA follows: TGTGCCAGCAGCTTATCTGGGGGGCCGACAGATACGCAGTATTTT.

This clone was counted at least ten times. This sequence joins TRBV7-2 and TRBJ2-4, with 12 nucleotides matching TRBD2. This CDR3 region has 18 residues. Germline V gene data show CDR1 as SGHTA and CDR2 as FQGNSA. The junction had 5 bases not matched to a gene; V was cut back by 2 bases and J by 0 bases. CDR3 DNA: TGTGCCAGCAGCTTACGGACTAGCGGGGACCTAGCCAAAAACATTCAGTACTTC. It specifies CASSLRTSGDLAKNIQYF.

On this clone: A single base separates this from a much larger clone, so it may be a read error. Other DNA sequences in the sample encode the same CDR3. The gene calls are TRBV30 and TRBJ2-3, with D possibly TRBD2 on 6 matching bases. The V gene's germline CDR1 is GTSNPN and CDR2 SVGIG (reference sequence). CDR3 size: 13 residues. Trimming cost V 0 bases and J 6 bases, with 10 bases left between them. CDR3 sequence reads: CAWSVIGGDTQYF. The CDR3 nucleotides are TGTGCCTGGAGTGTGATTGGGGGGGATACGCAGTATTTT.

This clone came up a few times. V usage is TRBV19 and J usage is TRBJ1-2; TRBD1 agrees at 9 bases. V gave up 5 bases and J gave up 6 bases; unmatched junction bases: 4. CDR3 length: 13 residues. Germline V gene lookup returns CDR1 LNHDA and CDR2 SQIVND (reference sequence). The CDR3, as DNA: TGTGCCAGTAGTCCCGGGGACAGGGATGGCTACACCTTC. Its translation: CASSPGDRDGYTF.